This T cell receptor beta chain was obtained from a study of Tregs in tolerant kidney transplant recipients. Findings of the study overall: No direct test of biological reproducibility was done here. Antigen-driven expansion was suggested because donor-specific Tregs expanded more than all Tregs in tolerant patients. The small number of patients limits these findings pending further validation.

Germline V gene lookup returns CDR1 MGHRA and CDR2 YSYEKL. The CDR3 has 17 residues. V was clipped by 0 bases and J by 4 bases; unmatched bases: 10. Points on this clone: The target antigen is unknown.

Recipients received nonmyeloablative bone marrow transplants from related graft donors, with transient mixed chimerism. Assay: immunoSEQ multiplex PCR; the TCRdb copy retains only in-frame clones and omits some. Of approximately 81,000 clones listed, around 90% were seen once; the top ten hold around 1.5%. The source was CD4+ T cells from blood (PBMCs), collected 24 months after the transplant. The TCR originated in a human patient who received a combined kidney and bone marrow transplant. The graft donor may have contributed some T cells. The chain joins TRBV4-1 to TRBJ2-5; 8 nucleotides agree with TRBD2. CDR3 residues: CASSQDQGAGEGETQYF. In nucleotides, the CDR3 is TGCGCCAGCAGCCAAGATCAGGGAGCGGGGGAAGGAGAGACCCAGTACTTC.